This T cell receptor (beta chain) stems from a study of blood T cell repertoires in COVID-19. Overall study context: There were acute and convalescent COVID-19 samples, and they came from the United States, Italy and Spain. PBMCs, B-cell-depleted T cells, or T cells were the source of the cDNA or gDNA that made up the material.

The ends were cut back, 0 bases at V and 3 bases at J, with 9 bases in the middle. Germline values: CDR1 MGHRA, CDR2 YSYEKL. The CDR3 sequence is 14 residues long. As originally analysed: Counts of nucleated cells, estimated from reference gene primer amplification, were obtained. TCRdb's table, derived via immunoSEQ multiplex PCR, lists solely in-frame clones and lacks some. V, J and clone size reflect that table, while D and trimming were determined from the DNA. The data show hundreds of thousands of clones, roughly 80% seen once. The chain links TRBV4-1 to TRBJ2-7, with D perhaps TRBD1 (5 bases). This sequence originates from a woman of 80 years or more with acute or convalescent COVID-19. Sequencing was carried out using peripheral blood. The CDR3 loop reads CASSQESRDYEQYF. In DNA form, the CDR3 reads TGCGCCAGCAGCCAAGAGTCCAGGGACTACGAGCAGTACTTC.